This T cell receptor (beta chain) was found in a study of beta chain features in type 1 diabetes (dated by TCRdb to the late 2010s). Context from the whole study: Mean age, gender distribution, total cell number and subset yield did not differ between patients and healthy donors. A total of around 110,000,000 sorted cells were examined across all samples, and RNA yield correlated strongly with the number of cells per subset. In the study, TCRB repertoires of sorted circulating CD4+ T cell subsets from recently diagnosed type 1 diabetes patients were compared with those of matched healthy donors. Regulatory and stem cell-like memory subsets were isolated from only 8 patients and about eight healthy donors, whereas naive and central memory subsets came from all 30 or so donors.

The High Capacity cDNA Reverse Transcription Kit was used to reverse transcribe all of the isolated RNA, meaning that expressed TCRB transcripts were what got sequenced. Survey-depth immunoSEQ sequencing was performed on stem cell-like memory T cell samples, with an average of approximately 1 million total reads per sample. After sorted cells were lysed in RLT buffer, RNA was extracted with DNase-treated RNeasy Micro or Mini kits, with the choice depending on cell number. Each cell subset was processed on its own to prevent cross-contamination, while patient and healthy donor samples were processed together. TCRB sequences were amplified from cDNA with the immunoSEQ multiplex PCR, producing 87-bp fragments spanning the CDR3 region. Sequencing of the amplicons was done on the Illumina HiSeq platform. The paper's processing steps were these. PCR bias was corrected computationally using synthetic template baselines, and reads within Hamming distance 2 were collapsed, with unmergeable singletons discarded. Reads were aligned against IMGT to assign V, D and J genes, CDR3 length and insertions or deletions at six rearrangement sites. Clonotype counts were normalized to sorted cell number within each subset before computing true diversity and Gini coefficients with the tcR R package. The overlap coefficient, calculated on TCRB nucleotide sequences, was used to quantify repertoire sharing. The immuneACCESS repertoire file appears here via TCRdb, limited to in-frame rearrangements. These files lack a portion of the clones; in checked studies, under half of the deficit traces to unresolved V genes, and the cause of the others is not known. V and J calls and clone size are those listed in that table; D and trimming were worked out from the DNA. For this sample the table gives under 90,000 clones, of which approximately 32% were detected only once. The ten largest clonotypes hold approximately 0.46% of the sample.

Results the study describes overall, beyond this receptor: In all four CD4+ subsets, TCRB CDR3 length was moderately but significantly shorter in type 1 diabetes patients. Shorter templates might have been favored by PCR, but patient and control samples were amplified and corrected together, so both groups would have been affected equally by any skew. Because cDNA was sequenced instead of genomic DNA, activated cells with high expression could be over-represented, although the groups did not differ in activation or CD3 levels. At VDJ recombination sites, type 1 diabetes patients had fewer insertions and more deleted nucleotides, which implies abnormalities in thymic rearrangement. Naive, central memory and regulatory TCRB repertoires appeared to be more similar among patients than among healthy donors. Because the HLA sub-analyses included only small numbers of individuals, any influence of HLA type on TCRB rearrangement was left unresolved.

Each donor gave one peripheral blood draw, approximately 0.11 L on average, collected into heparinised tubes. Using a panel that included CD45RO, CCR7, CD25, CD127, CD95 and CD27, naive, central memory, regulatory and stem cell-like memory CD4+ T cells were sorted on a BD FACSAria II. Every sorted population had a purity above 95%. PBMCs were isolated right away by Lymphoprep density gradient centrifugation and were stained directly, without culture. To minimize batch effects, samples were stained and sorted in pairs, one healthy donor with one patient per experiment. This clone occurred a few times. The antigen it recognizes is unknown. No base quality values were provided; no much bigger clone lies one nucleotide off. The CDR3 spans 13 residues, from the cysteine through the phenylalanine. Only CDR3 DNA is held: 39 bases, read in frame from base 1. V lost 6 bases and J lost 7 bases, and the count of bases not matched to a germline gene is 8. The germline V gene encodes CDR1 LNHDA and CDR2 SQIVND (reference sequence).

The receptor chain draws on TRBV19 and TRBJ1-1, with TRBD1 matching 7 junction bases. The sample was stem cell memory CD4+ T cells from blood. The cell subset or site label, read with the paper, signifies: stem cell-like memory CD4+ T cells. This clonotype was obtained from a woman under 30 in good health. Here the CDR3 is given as CASSLGQALEAFF. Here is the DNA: TGTGCCAGTAGCCTTGGACAGGCACTTGAAGCTTTCTTT.